These 27 T cell receptor beta chains originate from one sample sequenced in a study of shared clonotypes between healthy human individuals. Positively selected for CCR7, the CD45RO-negative cells used as naive CD8 cells excluded terminally differentiated effector memory CD45RA+ cells. Produced via immunoSEQ multiplex PCR; TCRdb's table is partial and in-frame only. The sample includes 550,000 to 600,000 clones, roughly 98% of them seen just once. The material sequenced was naive CD8+ T cells sorted from blood. The receptors stem from a man aged 25-45 years in good health.

The rearrangement links TRBV13 to TRBJ2-7; D is ambiguous. This CDR3 is 13 amino acids long. The V end lost 3 bases, the J end lost 0 bases, and 6 bases lay between the germline ends. Germline-derived CDR1 and CDR2 are PRHDT and FYEKMQ (reference sequence). CDR3 bases: TGTGCCAGCAGCTTCAGCGACTCCTACGAGCAGTACTTC. It encodes CASSFSDSYEQYF.

The chain couples TRBV27 to TRBJ1-5; D gene unclear. The germline CDR1 and CDR2 sequences are MNHEY and SMNVEV (reference sequence). Trimming took 4 bases from V and 4 from J, leaving 8 bases between them. The CDR3 is 13 amino acids. The CDR3 DNA is TGTGCCAGCAGTTGGTCTCGGAATCAGCCCCAGCATTTT. Translating it yields CASSWSRNQPQHF.

The chain recombines TRBV7-6 with TRBJ2-3; no reliable D call. The CDR3 contains 16 residues. Trimming pared 4 bases from V and 4 bases from J, leaving 18 bases between. Germline V gives CDR1 SGHVS, CDR2 FNYEAQ. The CDR3 here is CASSSELKLIADTQYF. CDR3 coding DNA: TGTGCCAGCAGCTCTGAGCTGAAACTGATTGCAGATACGCAGTATTTT.

V usage is TRBV7-6 and J usage is TRBJ1-5; D unresolved. The CDR3 runs 13 residues. Germline values: CDR1 SGHVS, CDR2 FNYEAQ. Trimming removed 5 bases at V and 11 bases at J, with 16 bases between. CDR3 nucleotide sequence: TGTGCCAGCAGCGCCCGGGAGCAGGAAGCCCAGCATTTT. Encoded protein: CASSAREQEAQHF.

The chain joins TRBV2 to TRBJ2-7; 11 positions match TRBD2. CDR1 and CDR2 from the germline V gene are SNHLY and FYNNEI. Losses at the gene ends were 10 bases for V and 3 bases for J; bases not matched to a gene: 5. The CDR3 is made up of 13 amino acids. The CDR3 is CATPTSGIYEQYF. The CDR3 DNA reads as TGTGCCACTCCGACTAGCGGGATCTACGAGCAGTACTTC.

The chain joins TRBV28 to TRBJ1-2; 9 bases align to TRBD1. J gave up 5 bases and V 6 bases, and 7 bases lay outside the gene matches. This CDR3 has 14 residues. Per the germline V gene, CDR1 is MDHEN and CDR2 is SYDVKM. CDR3 DNA sequence: TGTGCCAGCAGCCGTACAGGGGGCTTATATGGCTACACCTTC. Translated: CASSRTGGLYGYTF.

The chain recombines TRBV4-3 with TRBJ1-2, with 8 bases matching TRBD1. The CDR3 is made up of 14 amino acids. V was pared by 2 bases and J by 3 bases, with 2 bases of the junction left unmatched. Looked up from germline, CDR1 is LGHNA and CDR2 is YSLEER. The DNA of the CDR3 is TGCGCCAGCAGCCAACCGGGACAGGACTATGGCTACACCTTC. Protein sequence: CASSQPGQDYGYTF.

The J gene is TRBJ2-7, the V gene TRBV13; 9 bases agree with TRBD2. Per germline, CDR1 PRHDT and CDR2 FYEKMQ (reference sequence). The CDR3 is 15 amino acids. After removal of 5 bases from V and 3 bases from J, the junction contained 8 bases not matched to a gene. The CDR3 reads CASSAGTSLFYEQYF. The CDR3 DNA is TGTGCCAGCAGCGCCGGGACTAGCCTTTTCTACGAGCAGTACTTC.

The rearrangement links TRBV7-8 to TRBJ2-7, with a weak D call TRBD1 (6 bases). The CDR3 length is 14 residues. The germline V gene encodes CDR1 SGHVS and CDR2 FQNEAQ. The V gene lost 2 bases and the J gene lost 5 bases, with 13 bases spanning the gap. The CDR3 loop reads CASSLRGRGDEQYF. The CDR3 DNA follows: TGTGCCAGCAGCTTACGGGGCAGGGGAGACGAGCAGTACTTC.

This chain uses TRBV6-6 with TRBJ1-3, with a tentative D call TRBD1 (5 bases). This CDR3 comprises 13 residues. V was clipped by 4 bases and J by 10 bases, with 14 bases between them. Germline CDR1 MNHNY, CDR2 SVGAGI (reference sequence). In DNA form, the CDR3 reads TGTGCCAGCAGTTCGACAGCTAAACATACCATATATTTT. It is translated as CASSSTAKHTIYF.

This chain links TRBV6-5 with TRBJ2-7, with 12 positions matching TRBD1. J was trimmed by 7 bases and V by 5 bases; bases with no gene match: 6. The CDR3 extends over 14 amino acids. Per germline, CDR1 MNHEY and CDR2 SVGAGI. The CDR3 loop is CASSNRDRGPEQYF. CDR3 nucleotide sequence: TGTGCCAGCAGTAACCGGGACAGGGGGCCTGAGCAGTACTTC.

The chain links TRBV7-9 to TRBJ2-1; TRBD1 is a possible D gene (5 bases). V was clipped by 1 base and J by 2 bases, with 9 bases between them. The V gene's germline CDR1 is SEHNR and CDR2 FQNEAQ (reference sequence). The CDR3 is made up of 15 amino acids. The CDR3 reads CASSLDRGTYNEQFF. For the CDR3, the DNA is TGTGCCAGCAGCTTAGATAGGGGAACCTACAATGAGCAGTTCTTC.

The chain has TRBV11-3 and TRBJ1-5; no reliable D call. Germline V gene sequence: CDR1 SGHNT, CDR2 YENEEA. This CDR3 comprises 14 residues. With 4 bases removed from V and 3 bases from J, the gap between germline ends came to 10 bases. The CDR3 protein is CASSSLRDNQPQHF. The CDR3 DNA is TGTGCCAGCAGCTCTTTGAGGGACAATCAGCCCCAGCATTTT.

This sequence joins TRBV6-6 and TRBJ2-3; TRBD2 matches at 10 bases. There are 14 residues in the CDR3. V dropped 4 bases and J dropped 6; count of bases not matched to a gene: 4. The V gene's germline CDR1 is MNHNY and CDR2 SVGAGI (reference sequence). As DNA, the CDR3 is TGTGCCAGCAGTTCCGGACTAGCGGTGGATACGCAGTATTTT. Protein product: CASSSGLAVDTQYF.

The chain carries TRBV12-2 and TRBJ2-7; the DNA was not compared with TRBD1, the D call given in the table. TRBV12-2 is assigned pseudogene status. The CDR3 is made up of 17 amino acids. CDR3 sequence (DNA): TGTGCAAGTCGCTTAGCCCGACAGGTTCTAATGTCATACGAGCAGTACTTC. It codes for CASRLARQVLMSYEQYF.

The gene calls are TRBV7-9 and TRBJ1-2; D not resolved. The CDR3 extends over 15 amino acids. V lost 2 bases, J lost 7 bases, and 17 bases lay in between. The germline gives CDR1 SEHNR, CDR2 FQNEAQ (reference sequence). The CDR3 nucleotides read TGTGCCAGCAGCTTATCTCGGACCGGCGGTAGTGGCTACACCTTC. Translating gives CASSLSRTGGSGYTF.

The V call is TRBV7-2, the J call TRBJ1-5, with D uncertain. Trimming stripped 2 bases from V and 0 bases from J, with 8 bases between. This CDR3 is 15 amino acids long. Germline CDR1 is SGHTA and CDR2 is FQGNSA. The CDR3, as DNA: TGTGCCAGCAGCTTATTACCGAATAGCAATCAGCCCCAGCATTTT. It is translated as CASSLLPNSNQPQHF.

V gene TRBV19 combines with J gene TRBJ2-2; D gene ambiguous. CDR3 length: 16 residues. From germline, CDR1 is LNHDA and CDR2 SQIVND (reference sequence). V shed 3 bases and J shed 1 base, with 12 bases lying between them. CDR3 in amino acids: CASSMGDPVNTGELFF. Here the CDR3 DNA reads TGTGCCAGTAGTATGGGTGACCCCGTGAACACCGGGGAGCTGTTTTTT.

J is TRBJ2-1 and V is TRBV13, with 9 bases identical to TRBD1. In germline, CDR1 is PRHDT, CDR2 FYEKMQ (reference sequence). The CDR3 contains 15 residues. V lost 5 bases to trimming and J lost 4 bases; unmatched junction nucleotides: 6. CDR3 protein: CASSASGTGYNEQFF. The CDR3 DNA is TGTGCCAGCAGCGCTTCCGGGACAGGGTACAATGAGCAGTTCTTC. The full variable domain, in which reference TRBV13 and TRBJ2-1 provide the parts outside the CDR3, is AAGVIQSPRHLIKEKRETATLKCYPIPRHDTVYWYQQGPGQDPQFLISFYEKMQSDKGSIPDRFSAQQFSDYHSELNMSSLELGDSALYFCASSASGTGYNEQFFGPGTRLTVL.

This sequence joins TRBV29-1 and TRBJ2-7; 13 bases are a match to TRBD2. CDR1 is SQVTM and CDR2 is ANQGSEA in the germline V gene. The CDR3 extends over 15 amino acids. V dropped 0 bases and J dropped 4; count of bases not matched to a gene: 3. CDR3: CSVEDPTSGRYEQYF. DNA of the CDR3: TGCAGCGTTGAAGATCCGACTAGCGGGAGGTACGAGCAGTACTTC.

This clone has just one count. The CDR3 DNA is TGTGCCAGCAGTTTAAGGACAAGAATTACCATTGAGCAGTTCTTC. This codes for CASSLRTRITIEQFF. J is TRBJ2-1 and V is TRBV28; D might be TRBD1 (5 bases). Trimming took 2 bases from V and 9 from J, leaving 17 bases between them. Germline loops: CDR1 MDHEN, CDR2 SYDVKM. This CDR3 region has 15 residues.

The V and J genes are TRBV27 and TRBJ1-5, with 7 positions matching TRBD1. CDR1 and CDR2 from the germline V gene are MNHEY and SMNVEV (reference sequence). With 3 bases clipped from V and 4 bases from J, the junction kept 3 bases outside the gene matches. The CDR3 runs to 14 residues. CDR3 in amino acids: CASSLGTVNQPQHF. CDR3 DNA sequence: TGTGCCAGCAGTTTGGGGACAGTTAATCAGCCCCAGCATTTT.

The chain has TRBV29-1 and TRBJ1-2; no reliable D call. V was pared by 0 bases and J by 2 bases, with 7 bases between. Germline V gene data show CDR1 as SQVTM and CDR2 as ANQGSEA. CDR3 length: 13 amino acids. CDR3: CSVEEGLNYGYTF. In DNA form, the CDR3 reads TGCAGCGTTGAAGAAGGCCTCAACTATGGCTACACCTTC.

The chain employs TRBV5-4 and TRBJ2-7, with 8 bases that match TRBD1. CDR1 SGHNT and CDR2 YYREEE come from the germline V gene (reference sequence). The CDR3 is 16 residues long. With 3 bases clipped from V and 4 bases from J, the junction kept 12 bases outside the gene matches. CDR3 region: CASSSDTGQDPYEQYF. The CDR3 coding sequence is TGTGCCAGCAGCTCGGATACGGGACAGGATCCTTACGAGCAGTACTTC.

The chain joins TRBV5-1 to TRBJ2-7; the match to TRBD1 covers 8 bases. The CDR3 totals 13 residues. Looked up from germline, CDR1 is SGHRS and CDR2 is YFSETQ. Trimming removed 3 bases from V and 6 bases from J; junction bases left unmatched: 5. The CDR3 sequence: CASSWGQDREQYF. The CDR3, as DNA: TGCGCCAGCAGCTGGGGACAGGACCGCGAGCAGTACTTC.

This rearrangement joins TRBV7-2 to TRBJ2-7; no clear D gene. Trimming left V 0 bases short and J 7 bases short, with 10 bases between. This CDR3 has 13 amino acids. Looked up from germline, CDR1 is SGHTA and CDR2 is FQGNSA. In DNA form, the CDR3 reads TGTGCCAGCAGCTTAGCGAATAGTAGGGAGCAGTACTTC. It codes for CASSLANSREQYF.

The V call is TRBV7-7, the J call TRBJ2-3; 7 positions match TRBD2. CDR3 size: 16 residues. The V gene end was trimmed by 1 base and the J gene end by 2 bases; junction bases not matched to a gene: 6. Germline V gene lookup returns CDR1 SSHAT and CDR2 FNYEAQ (reference sequence). The CDR3 spells CASSLGPGGSTDTQYF. In nucleotides, the CDR3 is TGTGCCAGCAGCTTAGGCCCCGGGGGGTCCACAGATACGCAGTATTTT.